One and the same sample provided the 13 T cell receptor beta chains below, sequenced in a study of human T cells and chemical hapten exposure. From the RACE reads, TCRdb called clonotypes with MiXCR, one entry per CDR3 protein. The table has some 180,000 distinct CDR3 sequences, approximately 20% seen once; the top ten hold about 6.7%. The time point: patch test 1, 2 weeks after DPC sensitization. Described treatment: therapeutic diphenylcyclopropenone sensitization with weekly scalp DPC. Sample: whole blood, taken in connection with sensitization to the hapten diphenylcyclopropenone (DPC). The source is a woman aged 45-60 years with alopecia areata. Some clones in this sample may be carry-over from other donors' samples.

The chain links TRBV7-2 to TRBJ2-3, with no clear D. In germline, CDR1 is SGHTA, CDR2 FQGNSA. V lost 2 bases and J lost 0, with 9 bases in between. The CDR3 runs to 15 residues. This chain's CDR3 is CASSLLGHSTDTQYF. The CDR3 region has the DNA TGTGCCAGCAGCTTATTAGGTCATAGCACAGATACGCAGTATTTT.

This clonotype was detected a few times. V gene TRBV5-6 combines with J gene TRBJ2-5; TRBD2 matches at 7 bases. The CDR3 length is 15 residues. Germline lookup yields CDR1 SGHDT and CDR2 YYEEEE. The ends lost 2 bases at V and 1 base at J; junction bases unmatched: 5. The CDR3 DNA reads TGTGCCAGCAGCTTATTCAGCGGGGTCCAAGAGACCCAGTACTTC. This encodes CASSLFSGVQETQYF.

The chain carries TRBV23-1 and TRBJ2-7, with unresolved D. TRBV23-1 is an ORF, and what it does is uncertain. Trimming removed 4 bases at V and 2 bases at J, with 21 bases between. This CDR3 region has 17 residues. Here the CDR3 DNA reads TGCGCCAGCAGTCCATCCGGTCCTGTCTGGGATCCCTACGAGCAGTACTTC. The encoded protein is CASSPSGPVWDPYEQYF.

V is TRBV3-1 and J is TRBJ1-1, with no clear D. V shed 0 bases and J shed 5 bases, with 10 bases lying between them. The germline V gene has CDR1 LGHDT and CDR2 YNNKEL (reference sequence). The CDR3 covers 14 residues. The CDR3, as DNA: TGTGCCAGCAGCCAAGAAGGAAGCCAAACTGAAGCTTTCTTT. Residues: CASSQEGSQTEAFF.

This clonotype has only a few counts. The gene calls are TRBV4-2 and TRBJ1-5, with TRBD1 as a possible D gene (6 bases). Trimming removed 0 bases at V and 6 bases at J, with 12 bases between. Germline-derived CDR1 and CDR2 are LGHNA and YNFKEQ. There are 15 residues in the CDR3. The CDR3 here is CASSQDRGGLQPQHF. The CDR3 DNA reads TGTGCCAGCAGCCAAGATAGGGGGGGCCTTCAGCCCCAGCATTTT.

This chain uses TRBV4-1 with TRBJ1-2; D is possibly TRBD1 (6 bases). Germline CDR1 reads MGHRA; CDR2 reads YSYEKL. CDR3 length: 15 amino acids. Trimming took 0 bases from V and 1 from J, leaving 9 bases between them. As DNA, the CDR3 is TGCGCCAGCAGCCAAGATTCAGGGGATAACTATGGCTACACCTTC. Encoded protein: CASSQDSGDNYGYTF.

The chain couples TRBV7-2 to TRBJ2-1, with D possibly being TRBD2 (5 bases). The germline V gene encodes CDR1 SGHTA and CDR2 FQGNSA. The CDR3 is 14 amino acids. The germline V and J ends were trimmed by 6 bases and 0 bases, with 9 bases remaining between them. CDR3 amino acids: CASSPGSSYNEQFF. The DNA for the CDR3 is TGTGCCAGCAGTCCGGGGAGCTCCTACAATGAGCAGTTCTTC.

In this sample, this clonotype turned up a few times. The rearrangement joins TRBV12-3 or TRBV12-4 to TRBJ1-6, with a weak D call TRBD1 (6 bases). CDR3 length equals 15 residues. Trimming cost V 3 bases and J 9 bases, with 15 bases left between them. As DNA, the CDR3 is TGTGCCAGCAGTTTGACGGGGGCGGGGGGTTCACCCCTCCACTTT. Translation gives CASSLTGAGGSPLHF.

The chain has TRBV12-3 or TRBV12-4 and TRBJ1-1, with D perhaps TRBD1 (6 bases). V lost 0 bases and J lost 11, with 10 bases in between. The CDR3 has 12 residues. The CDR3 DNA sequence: TGTGCCAGCAGTTTAGCGGGCAGGGGCGCTTTCTTT. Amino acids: CASSLAGRGAFF.

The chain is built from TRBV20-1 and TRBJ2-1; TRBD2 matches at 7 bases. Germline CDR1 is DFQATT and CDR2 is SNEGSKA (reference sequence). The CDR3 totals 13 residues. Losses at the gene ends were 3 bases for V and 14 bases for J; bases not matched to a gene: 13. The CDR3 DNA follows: TGCAGTGCTAGGGCGGGAGTTTTTATCGTGGAGTTCTTC. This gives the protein CSARAGVFIVEFF.

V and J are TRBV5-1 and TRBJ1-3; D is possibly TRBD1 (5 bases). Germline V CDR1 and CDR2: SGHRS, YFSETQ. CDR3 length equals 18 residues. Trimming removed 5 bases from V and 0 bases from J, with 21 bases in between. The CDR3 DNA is TGCGCCAGCAGGCTTGGGATTGGGGCAAGAAGCTCTGGAAACACCATATATTTT. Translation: CASRLGIGARSSGNTIYF.

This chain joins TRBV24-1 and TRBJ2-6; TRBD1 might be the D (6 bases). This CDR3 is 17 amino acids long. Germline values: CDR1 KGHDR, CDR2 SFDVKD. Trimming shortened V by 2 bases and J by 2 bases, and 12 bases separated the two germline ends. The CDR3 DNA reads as TGTGCCACCAGTGATTCCTCGCCAGGGGCTGGGGCCAACGTCCTGACTTTC. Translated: CATSDSSPGAGANVLTF.

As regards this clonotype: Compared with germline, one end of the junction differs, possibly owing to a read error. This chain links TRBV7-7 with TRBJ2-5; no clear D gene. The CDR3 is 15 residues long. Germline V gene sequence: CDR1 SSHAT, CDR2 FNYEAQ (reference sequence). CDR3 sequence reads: CASSRGFQTQETQYF. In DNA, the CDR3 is TGTGCTAGCAGCCGTGGTTTTCAGACCCAAGAGACCCAGTACTTC.